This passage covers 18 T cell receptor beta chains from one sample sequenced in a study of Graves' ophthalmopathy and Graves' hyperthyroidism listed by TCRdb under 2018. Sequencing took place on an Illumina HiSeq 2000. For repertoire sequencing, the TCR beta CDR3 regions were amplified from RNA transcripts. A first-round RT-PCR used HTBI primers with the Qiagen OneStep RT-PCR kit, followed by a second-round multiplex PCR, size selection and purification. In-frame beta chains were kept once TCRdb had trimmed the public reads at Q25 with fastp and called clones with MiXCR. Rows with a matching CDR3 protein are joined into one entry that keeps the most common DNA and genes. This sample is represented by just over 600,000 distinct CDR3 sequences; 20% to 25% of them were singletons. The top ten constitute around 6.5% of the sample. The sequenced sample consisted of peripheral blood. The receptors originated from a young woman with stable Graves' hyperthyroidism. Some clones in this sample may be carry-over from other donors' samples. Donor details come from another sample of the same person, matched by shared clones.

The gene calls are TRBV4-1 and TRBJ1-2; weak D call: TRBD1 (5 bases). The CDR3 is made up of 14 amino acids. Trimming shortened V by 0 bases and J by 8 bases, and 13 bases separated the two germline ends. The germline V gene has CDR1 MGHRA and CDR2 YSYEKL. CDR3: CASSQEQASGGYTF. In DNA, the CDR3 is TGCGCCAGCAGCCAAGAACAGGCCTCTGGGGGCTACACCTTC.

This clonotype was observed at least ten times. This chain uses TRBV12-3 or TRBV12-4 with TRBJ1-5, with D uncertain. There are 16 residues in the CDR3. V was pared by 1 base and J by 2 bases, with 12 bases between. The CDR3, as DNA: TGTGCCAGCAGTTTAGAAGGGATTGGGCGCAATCAGCCCCAGCATTTT. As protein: CASSLEGIGRNQPQHF.

In DNA form, the CDR3 reads TGTGCCTTCCAAAATAAAGGGTTCACTGAAGCTTTCTTT. Protein sequence: CAFQNKGFTEAFF. The genes are TRBV7-9 and TRBJ1-1; D unclear. V was trimmed by 11 bases and J by 4 bases, leaving 17 bases between them. There are 13 residues in the CDR3. In germline, CDR1 is SEHNR, CDR2 FQNEAQ (reference sequence).

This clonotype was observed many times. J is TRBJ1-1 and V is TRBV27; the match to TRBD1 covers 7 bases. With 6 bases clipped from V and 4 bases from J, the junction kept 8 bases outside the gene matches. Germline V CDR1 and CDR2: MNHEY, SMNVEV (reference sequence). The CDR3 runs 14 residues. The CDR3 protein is CASSPHRGATEAFF. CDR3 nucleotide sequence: TGTGCCAGCAGCCCCCACAGGGGCGCCACTGAAGCTTTCTTT.

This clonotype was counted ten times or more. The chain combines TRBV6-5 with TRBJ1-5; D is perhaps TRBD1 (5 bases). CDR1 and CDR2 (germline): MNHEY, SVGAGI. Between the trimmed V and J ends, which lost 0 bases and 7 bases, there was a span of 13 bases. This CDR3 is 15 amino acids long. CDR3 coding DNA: TGTGCCAGCAGTTACTCTGGGCAGGGTAAACAGCCCCAGCATTTT. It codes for CASSYSGQGKQPQHF.

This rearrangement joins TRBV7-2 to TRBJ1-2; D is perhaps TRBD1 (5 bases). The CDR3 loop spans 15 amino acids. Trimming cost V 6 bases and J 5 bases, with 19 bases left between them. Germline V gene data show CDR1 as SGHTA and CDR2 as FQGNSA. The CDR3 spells CASRPPIGTEYGYTF. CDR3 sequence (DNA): TGTGCCAGCAGACCCCCTATCGGGACCGAGTATGGCTACACCTTC. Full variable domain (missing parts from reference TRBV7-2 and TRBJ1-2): GAGVSQSPSNKVTEKGKDVELRCDPISGHTALYWYRQSLGQGLEFLIYFQGNSAPDKSGLPSDRFSAERTGGSVSTLTIQRTQQEDSAVYLCASRPPIGTEYGYTFGSGTRLTVV.

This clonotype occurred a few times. CDR3 sequence: CASSPPGLPPYEQYF. CDR3 in DNA: TGTGCCAGCAGCCCGCCGGGACTTCCTCCCTACGAGCAGTACTTC. This rearrangement joins TRBV28 to TRBJ2-7, with D maybe TRBD2 (6 bases). This CDR3 contains 15 residues. V was cut by 6 bases and J by 2 bases, with 17 bases left in between. In germline, CDR1 is MDHEN, CDR2 SYDVKM.

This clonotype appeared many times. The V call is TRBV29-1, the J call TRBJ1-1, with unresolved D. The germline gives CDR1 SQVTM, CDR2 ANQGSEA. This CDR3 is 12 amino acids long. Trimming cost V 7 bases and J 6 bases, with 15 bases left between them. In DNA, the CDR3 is TGCAGCGATCACGGCGGGCAGCCTGAAGCTTTCTTT. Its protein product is CSDHGGQPEAFF.

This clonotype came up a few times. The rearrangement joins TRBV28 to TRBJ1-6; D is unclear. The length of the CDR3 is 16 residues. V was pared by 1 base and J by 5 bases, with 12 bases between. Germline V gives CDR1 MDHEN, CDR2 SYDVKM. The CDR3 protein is CASSLYFRLHNSPLHF. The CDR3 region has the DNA TGTGCCAGCAGTTTATATTTCCGCCTCCATAATTCACCCCTCCACTTT. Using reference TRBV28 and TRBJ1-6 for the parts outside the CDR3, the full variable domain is DVKVTQSSRYLVKRTGEKVFLECVQDMDHENMFWYRQDPGLGLRLIYFSYDVKMKEKGDIPEGYSVSREKKERFSLILESASTNQTSMYLCASSLYFRLHNSPLHFGNGTRLTVT.

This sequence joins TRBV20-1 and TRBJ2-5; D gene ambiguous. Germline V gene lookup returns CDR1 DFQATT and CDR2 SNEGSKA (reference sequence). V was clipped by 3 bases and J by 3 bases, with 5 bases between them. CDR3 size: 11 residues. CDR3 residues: CSASPEETQYF. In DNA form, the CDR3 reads TGCAGTGCTAGCCCCGAAGAGACCCAGTACTTC.

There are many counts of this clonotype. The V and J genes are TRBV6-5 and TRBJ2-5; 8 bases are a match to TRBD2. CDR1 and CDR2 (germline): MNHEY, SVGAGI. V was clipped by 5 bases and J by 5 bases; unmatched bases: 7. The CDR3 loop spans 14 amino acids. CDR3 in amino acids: CASSTSGRAETQYF. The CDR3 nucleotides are TGTGCCAGCAGTACTAGCGGCCGGGCGGAGACCCAGTACTTC.

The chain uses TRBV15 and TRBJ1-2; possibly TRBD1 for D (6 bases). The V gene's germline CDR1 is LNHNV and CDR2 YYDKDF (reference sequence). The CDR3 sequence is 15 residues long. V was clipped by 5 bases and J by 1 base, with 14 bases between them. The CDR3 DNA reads TGTGCCACCAGCTACCTCAGGGGCGATAACTATGGCTACACCTTC. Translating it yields CATSYLRGDNYGYTF.

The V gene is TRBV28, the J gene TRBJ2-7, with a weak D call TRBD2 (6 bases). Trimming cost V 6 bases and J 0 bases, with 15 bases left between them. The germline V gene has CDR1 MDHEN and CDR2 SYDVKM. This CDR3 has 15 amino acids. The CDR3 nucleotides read TGTGCCAGCAGAAACGGGGGAGAAGGCTCCTACGAGCAGTACTTC. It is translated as CASRNGGEGSYEQYF.

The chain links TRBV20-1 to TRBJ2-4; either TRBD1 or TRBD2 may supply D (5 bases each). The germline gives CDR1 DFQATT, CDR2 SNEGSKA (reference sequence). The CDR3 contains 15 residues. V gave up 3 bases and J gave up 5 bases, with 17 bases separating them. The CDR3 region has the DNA TGCAGTGCTAGGGTAATGGGGGACCGCCAAAACATTCAGTACTTC. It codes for CSARVMGDRQNIQYF.

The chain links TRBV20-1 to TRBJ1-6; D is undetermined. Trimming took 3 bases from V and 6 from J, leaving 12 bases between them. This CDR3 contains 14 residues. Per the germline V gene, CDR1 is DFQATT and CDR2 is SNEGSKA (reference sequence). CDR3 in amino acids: CSASSGSRNSPLHF. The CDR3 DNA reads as TGCAGTGCTAGCTCAGGATCTCGTAATTCACCCCTCCACTTT.

CDR3 bases: TGTGCCAGCAGCCAAGATCTTCCGGACAGAATTAACTATGGCTACACCTTC. Encoded protein: CASSQDLPDRINYGYTF. The chain couples TRBV4-2 to TRBJ1-2; TRBD1 is a possible D gene (6 bases). CDR1 is LGHNA and CDR2 is YNFKEQ in the germline V gene. The V and J ends lost 0 bases and 1 base respectively, with 15 bases between them. The CDR3 consists of 17 residues.

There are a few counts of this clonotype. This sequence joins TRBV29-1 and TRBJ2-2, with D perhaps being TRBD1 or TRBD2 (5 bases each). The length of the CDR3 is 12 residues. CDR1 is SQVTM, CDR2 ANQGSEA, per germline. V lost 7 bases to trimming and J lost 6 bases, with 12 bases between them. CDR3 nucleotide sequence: TGCAGCGGGAGGCAGGGCTCCGGGGAGCTGTTTTTT. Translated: CSGRQGSGELFF.

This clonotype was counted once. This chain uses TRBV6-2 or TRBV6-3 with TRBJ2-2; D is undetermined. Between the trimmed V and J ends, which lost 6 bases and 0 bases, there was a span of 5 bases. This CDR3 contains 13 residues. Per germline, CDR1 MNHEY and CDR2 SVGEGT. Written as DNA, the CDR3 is TGTGCCAGCAGGGCTACGAACACCGGGGAGCTGTTTTTT. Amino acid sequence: CASRATNTGELFF.